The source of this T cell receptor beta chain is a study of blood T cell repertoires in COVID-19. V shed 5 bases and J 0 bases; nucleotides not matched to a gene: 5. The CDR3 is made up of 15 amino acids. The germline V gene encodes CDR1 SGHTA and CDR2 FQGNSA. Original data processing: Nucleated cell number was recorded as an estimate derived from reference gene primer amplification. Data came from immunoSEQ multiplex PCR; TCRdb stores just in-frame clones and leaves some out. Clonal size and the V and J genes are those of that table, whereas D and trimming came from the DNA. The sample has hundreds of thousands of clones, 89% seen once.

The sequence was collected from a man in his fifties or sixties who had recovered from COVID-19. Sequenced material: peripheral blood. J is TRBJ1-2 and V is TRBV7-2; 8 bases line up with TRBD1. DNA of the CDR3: TGTGCCAGCAGCCCAAGACAGGGGTCTAACTATGGCTACACCTTC. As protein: CASSPRQGSNYGYTF.